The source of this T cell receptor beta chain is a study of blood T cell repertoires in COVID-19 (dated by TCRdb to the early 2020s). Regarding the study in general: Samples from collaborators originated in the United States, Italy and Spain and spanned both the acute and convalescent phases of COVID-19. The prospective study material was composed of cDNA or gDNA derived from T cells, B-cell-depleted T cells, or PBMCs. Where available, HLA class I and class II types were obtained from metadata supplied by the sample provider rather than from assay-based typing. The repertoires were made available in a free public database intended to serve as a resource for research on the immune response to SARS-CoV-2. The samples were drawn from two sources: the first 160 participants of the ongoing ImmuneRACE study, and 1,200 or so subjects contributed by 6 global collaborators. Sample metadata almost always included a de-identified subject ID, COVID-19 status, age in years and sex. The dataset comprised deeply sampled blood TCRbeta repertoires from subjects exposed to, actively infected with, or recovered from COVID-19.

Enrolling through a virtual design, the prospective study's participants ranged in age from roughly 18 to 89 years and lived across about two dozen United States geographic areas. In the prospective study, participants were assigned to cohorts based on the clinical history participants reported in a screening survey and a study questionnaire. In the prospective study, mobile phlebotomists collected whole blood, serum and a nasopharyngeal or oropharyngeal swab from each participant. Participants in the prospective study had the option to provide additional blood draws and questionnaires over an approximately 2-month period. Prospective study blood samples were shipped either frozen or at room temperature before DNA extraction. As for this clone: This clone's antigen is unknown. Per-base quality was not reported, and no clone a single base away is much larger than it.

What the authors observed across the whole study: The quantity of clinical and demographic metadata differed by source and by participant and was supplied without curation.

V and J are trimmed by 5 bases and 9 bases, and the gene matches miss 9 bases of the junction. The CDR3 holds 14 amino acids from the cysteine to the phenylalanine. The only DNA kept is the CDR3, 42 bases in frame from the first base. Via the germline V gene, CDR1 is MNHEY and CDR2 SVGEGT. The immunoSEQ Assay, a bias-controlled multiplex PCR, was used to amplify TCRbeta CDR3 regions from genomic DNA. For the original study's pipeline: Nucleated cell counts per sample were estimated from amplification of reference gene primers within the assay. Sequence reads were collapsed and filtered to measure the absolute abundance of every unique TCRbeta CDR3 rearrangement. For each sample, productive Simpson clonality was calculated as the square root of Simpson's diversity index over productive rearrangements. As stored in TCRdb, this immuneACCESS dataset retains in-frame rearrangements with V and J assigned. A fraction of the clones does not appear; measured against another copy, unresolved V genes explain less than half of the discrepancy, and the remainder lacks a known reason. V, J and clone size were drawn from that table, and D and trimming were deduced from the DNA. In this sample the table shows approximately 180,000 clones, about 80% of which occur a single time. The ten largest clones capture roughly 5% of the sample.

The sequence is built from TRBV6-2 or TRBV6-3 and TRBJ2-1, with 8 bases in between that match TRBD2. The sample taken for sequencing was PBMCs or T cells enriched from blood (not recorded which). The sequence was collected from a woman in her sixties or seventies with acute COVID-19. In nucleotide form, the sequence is TGTGCCAGCAGTCTACCCTCCGGGGGGGGTGAGCAGTTCTTC. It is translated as CASSLPSGGGEQFF.